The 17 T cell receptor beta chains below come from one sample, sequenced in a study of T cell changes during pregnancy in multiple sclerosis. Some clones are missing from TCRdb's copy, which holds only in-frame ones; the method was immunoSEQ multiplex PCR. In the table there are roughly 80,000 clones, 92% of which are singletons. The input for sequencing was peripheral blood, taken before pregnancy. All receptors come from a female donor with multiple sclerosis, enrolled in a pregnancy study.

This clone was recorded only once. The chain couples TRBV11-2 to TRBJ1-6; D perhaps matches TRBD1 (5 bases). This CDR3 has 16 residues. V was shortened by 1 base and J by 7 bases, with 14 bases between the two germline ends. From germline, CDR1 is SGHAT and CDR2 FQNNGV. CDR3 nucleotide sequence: TGTGCCAGCAGCTTAGGGGGGGGAGGGTTGAATTCACCCCTCCACTTT. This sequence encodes CASSLGGGGLNSPLHF.

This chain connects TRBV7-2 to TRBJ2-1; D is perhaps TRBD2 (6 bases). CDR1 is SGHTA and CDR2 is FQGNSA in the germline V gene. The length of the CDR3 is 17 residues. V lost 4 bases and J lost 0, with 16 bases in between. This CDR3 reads CASSSLGGPSSYNEQFF. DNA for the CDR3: TGTGCCAGCAGCTCGCTGGGGGGTCCGAGCTCCTACAATGAGCAGTTCTTC.

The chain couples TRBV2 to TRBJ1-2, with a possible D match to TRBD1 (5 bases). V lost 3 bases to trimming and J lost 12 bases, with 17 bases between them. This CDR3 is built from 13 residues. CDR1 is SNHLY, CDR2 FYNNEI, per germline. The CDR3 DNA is TGTGCCAGCAGTGATCTCCTCGGCAGGGTTGACACCTTC. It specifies CASSDLLGRVDTF.

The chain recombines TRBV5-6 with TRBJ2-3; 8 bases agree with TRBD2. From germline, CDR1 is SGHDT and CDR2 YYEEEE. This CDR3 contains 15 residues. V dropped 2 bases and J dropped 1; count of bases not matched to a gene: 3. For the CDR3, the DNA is TGTGCCAGCAGCTTCCCGACTAGCGGCACAGATACGCAGTATTTT. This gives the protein CASSFPTSGTDTQYF.

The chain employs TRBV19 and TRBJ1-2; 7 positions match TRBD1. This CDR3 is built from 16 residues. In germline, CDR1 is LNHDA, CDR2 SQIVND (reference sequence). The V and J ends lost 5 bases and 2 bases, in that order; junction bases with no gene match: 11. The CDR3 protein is CASSRWAPGQNYGYTF. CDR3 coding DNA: TGTGCCAGTAGTCGCTGGGCCCCGGGACAGAACTATGGCTACACCTTC.

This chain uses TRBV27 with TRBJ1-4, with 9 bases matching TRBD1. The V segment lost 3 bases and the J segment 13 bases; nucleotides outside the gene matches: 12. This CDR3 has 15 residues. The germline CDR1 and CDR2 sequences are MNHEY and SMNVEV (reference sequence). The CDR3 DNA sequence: TGTGCCAGCAGTTTCGCGACAGGGGGAGCATTCAGACTGTTTTTT. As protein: CASSFATGGAFRLFF.

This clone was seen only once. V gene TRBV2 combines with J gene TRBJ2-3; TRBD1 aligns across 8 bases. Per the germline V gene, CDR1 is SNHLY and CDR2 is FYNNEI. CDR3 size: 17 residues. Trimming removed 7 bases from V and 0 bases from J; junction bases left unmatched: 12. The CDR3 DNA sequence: TGTGCCAGCACCGCGTTTGGACAGGGAGCTAGCACAGATACGCAGTATTTT. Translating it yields CASTAFGQGASTDTQYF.

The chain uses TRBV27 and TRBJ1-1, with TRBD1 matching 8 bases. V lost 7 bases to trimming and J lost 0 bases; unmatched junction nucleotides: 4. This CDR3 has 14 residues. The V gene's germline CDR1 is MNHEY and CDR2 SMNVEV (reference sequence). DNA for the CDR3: TGTGCCAGCACCCACAGGGGGATGAACACTGAAGCTTTCTTT. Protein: CASTHRGMNTEAFF.

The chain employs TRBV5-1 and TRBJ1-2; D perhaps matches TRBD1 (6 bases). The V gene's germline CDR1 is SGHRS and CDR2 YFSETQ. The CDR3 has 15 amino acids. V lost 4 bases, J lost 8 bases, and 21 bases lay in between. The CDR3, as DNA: TGCGCCAGCAGCCCAAACACCGGGACACGTGTAGGCTACACCTTC. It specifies CASSPNTGTRVGYTF.

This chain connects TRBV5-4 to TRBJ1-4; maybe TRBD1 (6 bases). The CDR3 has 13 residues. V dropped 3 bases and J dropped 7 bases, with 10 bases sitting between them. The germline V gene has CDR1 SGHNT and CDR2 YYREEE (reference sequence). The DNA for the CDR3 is TGTGCCAGCAGCTCGACAGGAAGTGAAAAACTGTTTTTT. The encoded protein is CASSSTGSEKLFF.

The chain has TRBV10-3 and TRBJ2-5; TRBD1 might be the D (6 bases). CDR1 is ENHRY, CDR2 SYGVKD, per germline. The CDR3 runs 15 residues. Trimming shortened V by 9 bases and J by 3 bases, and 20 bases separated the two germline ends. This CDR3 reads CAISSGPRGEETQYF. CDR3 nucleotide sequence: TGTGCCATAAGCTCGGGTCCCAGGGGTGAAGAGACCCAGTACTTC.

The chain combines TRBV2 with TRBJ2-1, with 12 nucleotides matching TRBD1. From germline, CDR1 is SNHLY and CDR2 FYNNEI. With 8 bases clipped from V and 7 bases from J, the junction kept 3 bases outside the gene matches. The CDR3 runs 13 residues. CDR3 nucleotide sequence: TGTGCCAGCCAGGGACAGGGGGCTAATGAGCAGTTCTTC. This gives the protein CASQGQGANEQFF.

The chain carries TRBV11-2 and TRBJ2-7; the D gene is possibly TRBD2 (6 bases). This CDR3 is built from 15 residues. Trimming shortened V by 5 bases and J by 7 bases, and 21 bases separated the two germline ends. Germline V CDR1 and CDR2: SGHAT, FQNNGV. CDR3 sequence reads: CASSLGTGTLIEQYF. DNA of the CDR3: TGTGCCAGCAGCCTCGGGACTGGGACCCTTATAGAGCAGTACTTC.

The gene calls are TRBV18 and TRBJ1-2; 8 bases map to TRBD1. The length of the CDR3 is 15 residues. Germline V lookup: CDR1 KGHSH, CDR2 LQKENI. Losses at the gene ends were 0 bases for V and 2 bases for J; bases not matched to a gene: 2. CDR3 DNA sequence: TGTGCCAGCTCACCACCGCGGACAGGGAACTATGGCTACACCTTC. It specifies CASSPPRTGNYGYTF.

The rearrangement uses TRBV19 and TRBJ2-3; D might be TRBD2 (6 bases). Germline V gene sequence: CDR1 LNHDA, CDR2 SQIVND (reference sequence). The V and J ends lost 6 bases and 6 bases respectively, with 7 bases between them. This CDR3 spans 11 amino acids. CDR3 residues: CASREGDTQYF. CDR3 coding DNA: TGTGCCAGTAGGGAGGGCGATACGCAGTATTTT.

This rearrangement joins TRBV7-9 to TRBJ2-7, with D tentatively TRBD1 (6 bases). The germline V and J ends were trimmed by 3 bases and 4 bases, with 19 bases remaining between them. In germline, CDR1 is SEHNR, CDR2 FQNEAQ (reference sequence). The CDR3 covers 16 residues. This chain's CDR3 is CASSLAQGTTLYEQYF. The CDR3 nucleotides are TGTGCCAGCAGCTTGGCGCAGGGGACAACTCTATACGAGCAGTACTTC.

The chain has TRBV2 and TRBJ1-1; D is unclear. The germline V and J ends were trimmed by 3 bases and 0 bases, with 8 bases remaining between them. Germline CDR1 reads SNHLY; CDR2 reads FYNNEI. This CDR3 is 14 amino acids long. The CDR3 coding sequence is TGTGCCAGCAGTGACGTGAACATGAACACTGAAGCTTTCTTT. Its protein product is CASSDVNMNTEAFF.